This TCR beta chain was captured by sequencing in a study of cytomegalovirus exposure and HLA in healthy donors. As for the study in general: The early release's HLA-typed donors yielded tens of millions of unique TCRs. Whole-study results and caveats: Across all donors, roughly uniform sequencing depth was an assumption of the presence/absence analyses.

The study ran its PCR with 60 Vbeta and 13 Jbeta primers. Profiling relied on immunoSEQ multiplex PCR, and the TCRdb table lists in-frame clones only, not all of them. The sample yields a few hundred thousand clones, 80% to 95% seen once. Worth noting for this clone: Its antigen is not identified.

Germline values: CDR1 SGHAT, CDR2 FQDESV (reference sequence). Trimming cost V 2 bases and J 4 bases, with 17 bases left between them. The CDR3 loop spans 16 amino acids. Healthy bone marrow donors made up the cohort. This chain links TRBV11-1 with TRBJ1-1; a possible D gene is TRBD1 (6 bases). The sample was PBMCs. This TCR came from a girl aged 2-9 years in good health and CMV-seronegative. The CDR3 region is CASSLRLDRRATEAFF. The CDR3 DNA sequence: TGTGCCAGCAGCTTAAGATTAGACAGGCGAGCCACTGAAGCTTTCTTT. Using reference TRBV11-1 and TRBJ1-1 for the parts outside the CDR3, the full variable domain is EAEVAQSPRYKITEKSQAVAFWCDPISGHATLYWYRQILGQGPELLVQFQDESVVDDSQLPKDRFSAERLKGVDSTLKIQPAELGDSAMYLCASSLRLDRRATEAFFGQGTRLTVV.